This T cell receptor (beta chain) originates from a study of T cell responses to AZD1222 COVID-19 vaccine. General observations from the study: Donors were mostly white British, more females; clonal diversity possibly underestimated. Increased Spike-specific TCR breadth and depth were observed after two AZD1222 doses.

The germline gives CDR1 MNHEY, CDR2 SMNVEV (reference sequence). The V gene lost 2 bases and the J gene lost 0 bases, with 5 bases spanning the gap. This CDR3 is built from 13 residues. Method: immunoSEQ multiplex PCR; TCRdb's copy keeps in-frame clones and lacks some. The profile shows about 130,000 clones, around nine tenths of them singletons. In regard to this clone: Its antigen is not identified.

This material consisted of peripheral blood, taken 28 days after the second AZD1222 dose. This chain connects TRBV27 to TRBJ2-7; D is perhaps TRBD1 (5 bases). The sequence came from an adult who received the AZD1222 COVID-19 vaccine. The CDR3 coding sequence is TGTGCCAGCAGTTTACAGGGCTCCTACGAGCAGTACTTC. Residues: CASSLQGSYEQYF.